This T cell receptor beta chain was obtained from a study of cytomegalovirus exposure and HLA in healthy donors. PCR used 60 Vbeta primers and 13 Jbeta primers. The protocol was immunoSEQ multiplex PCR, while the TCRdb copy is restricted to in-frame clones and leaves out a portion. The top ten clones hold 2% to 2.5% of a sample with approximately 78,000 clones, around 84% of them seen once. Trimming cost V 0 bases and J 4 bases; bases outside gene matches: 6. This CDR3 has 17 amino acids. The germline CDR1 and CDR2 sequences are SGHRS and YFSETQ. This clone was seen just once. The sequence was collected from a woman aged 45-59 years in good health and CMV-seronegative. Sequenced sample: PBMCs. The chain employs TRBV5-1 and TRBJ2-3; 12 nucleotides agree with TRBD2. CDR3 loop: CASSLDPLAGGPDTQYF. The CDR3 DNA is TGCGCCAGCAGCTTGGACCCTCTAGCGGGAGGGCCAGATACGCAGTATTTT.